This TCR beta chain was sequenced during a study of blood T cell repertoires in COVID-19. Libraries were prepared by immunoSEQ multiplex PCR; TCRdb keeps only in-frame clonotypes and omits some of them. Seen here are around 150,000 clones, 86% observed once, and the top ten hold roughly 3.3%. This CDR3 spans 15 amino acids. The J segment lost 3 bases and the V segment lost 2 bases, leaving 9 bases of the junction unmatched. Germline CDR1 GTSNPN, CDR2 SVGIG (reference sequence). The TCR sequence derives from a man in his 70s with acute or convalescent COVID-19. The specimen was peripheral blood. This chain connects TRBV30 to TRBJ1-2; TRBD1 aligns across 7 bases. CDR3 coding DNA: TGTGCCTGGAGTAGGACAGGCAAAAGGGACTATGGCTACACCTTC. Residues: CAWSRTGKRDYGYTF.